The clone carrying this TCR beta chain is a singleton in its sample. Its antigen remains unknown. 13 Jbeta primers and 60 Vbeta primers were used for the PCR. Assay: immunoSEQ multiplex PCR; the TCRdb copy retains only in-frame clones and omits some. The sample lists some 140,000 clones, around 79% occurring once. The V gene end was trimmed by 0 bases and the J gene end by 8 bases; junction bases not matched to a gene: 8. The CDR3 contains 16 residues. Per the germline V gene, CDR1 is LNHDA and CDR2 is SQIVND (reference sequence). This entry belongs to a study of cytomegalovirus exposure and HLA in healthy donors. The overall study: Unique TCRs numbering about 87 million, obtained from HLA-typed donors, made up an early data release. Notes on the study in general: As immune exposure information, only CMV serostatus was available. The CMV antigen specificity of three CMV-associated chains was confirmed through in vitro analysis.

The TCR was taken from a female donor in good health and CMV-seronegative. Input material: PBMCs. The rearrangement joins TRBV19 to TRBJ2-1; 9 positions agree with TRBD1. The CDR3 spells CASSIDRPTGGYEQFF. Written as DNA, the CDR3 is TGTGCCAGTAGTATAGACAGACCAACAGGGGGCTATGAGCAGTTCTTC.